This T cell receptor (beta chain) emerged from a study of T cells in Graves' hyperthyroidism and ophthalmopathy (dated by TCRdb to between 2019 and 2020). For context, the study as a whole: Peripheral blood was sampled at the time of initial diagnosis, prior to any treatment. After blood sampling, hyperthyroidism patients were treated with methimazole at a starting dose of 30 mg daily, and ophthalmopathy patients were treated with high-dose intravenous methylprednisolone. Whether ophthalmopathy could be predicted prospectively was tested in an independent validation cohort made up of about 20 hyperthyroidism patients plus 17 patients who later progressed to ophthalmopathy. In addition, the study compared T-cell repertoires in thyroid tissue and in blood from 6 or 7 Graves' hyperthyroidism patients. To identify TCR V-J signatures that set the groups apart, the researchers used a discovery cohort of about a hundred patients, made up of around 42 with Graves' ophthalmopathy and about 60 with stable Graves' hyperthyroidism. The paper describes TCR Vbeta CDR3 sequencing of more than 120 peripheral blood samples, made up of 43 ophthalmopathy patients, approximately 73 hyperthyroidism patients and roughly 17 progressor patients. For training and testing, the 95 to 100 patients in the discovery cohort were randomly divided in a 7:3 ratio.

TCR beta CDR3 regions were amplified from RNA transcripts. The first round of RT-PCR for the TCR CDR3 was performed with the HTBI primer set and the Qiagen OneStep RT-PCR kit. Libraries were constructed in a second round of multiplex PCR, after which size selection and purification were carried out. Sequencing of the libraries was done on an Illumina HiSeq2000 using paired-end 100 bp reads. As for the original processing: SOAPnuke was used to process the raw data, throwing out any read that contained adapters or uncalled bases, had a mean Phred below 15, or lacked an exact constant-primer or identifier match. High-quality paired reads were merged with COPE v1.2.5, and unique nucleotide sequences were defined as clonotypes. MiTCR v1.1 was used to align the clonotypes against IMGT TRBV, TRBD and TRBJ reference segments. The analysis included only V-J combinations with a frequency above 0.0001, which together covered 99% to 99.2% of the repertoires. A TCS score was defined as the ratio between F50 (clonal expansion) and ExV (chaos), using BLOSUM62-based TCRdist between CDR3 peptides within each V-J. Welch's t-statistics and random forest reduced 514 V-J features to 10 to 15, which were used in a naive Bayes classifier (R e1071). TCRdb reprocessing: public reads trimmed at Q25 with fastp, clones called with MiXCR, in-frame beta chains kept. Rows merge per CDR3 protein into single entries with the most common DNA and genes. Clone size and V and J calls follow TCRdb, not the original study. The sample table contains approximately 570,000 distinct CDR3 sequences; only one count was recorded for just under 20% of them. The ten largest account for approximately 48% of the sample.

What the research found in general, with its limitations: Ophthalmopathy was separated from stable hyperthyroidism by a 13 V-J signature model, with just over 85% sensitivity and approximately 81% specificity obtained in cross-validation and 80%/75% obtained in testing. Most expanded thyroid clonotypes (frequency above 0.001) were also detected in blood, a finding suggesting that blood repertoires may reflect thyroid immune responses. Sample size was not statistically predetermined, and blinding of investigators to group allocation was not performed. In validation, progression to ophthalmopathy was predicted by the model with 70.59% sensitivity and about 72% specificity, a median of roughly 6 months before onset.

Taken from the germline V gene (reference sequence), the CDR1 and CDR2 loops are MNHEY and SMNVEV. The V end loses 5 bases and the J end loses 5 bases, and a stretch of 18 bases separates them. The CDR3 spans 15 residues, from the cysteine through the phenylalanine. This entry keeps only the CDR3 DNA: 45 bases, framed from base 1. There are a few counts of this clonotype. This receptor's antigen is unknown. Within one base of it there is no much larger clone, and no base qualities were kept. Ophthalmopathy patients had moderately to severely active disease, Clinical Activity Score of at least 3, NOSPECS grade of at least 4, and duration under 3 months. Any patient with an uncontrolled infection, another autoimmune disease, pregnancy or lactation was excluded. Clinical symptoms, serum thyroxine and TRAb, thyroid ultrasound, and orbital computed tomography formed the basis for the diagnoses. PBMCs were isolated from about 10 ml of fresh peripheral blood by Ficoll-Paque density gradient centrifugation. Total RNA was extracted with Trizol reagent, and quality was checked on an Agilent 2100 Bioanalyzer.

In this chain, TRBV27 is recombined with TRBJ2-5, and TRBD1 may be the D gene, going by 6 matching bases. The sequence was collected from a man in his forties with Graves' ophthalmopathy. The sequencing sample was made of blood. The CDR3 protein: CASSAGTSRGETQYF. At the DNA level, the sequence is TGTGCCAGCAGTGCTGGGACCTCGAGGGGGGAGACCCAGTACTTC.